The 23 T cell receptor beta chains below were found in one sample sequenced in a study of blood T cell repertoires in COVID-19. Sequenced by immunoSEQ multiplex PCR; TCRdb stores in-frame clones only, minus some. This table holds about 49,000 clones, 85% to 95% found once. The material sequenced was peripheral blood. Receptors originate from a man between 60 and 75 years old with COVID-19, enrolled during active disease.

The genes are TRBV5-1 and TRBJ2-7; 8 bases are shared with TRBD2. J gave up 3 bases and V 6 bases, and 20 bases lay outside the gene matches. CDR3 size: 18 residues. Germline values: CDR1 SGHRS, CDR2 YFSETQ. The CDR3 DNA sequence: TGCGCCAGCAATTTTGGCACTAGCGGAGACACAAGACTCTACGAGCAGTACTTC. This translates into CASNFGTSGDTRLYEQYF.

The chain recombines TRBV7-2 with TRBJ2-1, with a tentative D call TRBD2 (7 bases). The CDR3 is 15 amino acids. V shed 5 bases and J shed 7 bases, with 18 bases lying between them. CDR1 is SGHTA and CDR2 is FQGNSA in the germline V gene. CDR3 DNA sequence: TGTGCCAGCAGCCGCGGGGGCTCAGGTTTGAATGAGCAGTTCTTC. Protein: CASSRGGSGLNEQFF.

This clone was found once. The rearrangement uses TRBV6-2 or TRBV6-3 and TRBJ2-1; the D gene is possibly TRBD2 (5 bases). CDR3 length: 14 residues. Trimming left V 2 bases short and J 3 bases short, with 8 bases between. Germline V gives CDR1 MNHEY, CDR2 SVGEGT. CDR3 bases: TGTGCCAGCAGTTACAACCGGGACTACAATGAGCAGTTCTTC. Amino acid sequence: CASSYNRDYNEQFF.

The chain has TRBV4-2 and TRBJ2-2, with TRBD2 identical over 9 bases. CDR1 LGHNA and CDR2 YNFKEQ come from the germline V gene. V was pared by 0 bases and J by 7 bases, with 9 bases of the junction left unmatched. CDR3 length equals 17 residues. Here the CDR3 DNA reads TGTGCCAGCAGCCAAGATGGGGTAGCGGGAGCTCTCGGGGAGCTGTTTTTT. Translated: CASSQDGVAGALGELFF.

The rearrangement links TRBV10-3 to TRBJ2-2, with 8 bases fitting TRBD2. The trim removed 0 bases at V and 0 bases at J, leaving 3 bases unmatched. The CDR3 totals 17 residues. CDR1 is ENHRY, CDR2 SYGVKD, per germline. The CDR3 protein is CAISESRGGTNTGELFF. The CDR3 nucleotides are TGTGCCATCAGTGAGTCGCGCGGGGGGACGAACACCGGGGAGCTGTTTTTT.

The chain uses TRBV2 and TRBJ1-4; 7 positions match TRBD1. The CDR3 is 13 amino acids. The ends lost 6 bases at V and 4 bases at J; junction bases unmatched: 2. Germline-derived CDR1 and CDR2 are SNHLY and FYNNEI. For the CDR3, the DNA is TGTGCCAGCAGACGACAGGGTAATGAAAAACTGTTTTTT. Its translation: CASRRQGNEKLFF. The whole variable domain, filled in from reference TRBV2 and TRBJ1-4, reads EPEVTQTPSHQVTQMGQEVILRCVPISNHLYFYWYRQILGQKVEFLVSFYNNEISEKSEIFDDQFSVERPDGSNFTLKIRSTKLEDSAMYFCASRRQGNEKLFFGSGTQLSVL.

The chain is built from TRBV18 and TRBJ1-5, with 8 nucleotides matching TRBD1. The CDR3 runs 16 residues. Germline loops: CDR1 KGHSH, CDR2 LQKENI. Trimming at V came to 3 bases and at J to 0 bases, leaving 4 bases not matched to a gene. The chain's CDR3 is CASSPSGTGSNQPQHF. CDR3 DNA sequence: TGTGCCAGCTCACCGTCCGGGACAGGTAGCAATCAGCCCCAGCATTTT.

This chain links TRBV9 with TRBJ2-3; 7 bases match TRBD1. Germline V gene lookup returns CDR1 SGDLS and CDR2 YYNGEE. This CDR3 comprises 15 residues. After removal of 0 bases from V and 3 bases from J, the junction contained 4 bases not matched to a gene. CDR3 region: CASSVDGTVTDTQYF. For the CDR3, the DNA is TGTGCCAGCAGCGTAGACGGGACAGTTACAGATACGCAGTATTTT.

The CDR3 here is CASSESEIYSNQPQHF. The CDR3 nucleotides read TGTGCCAGCAGTGAGTCAGAAATTTATAGCAATCAGCCCCAGCATTTT. V and J are TRBV6-1 and TRBJ1-5, with D unclear. From germline, CDR1 is MNHNS and CDR2 SASEGT. Trimming cost V 3 bases and J 0 bases, with 12 bases left between them. The CDR3 runs to 16 residues.

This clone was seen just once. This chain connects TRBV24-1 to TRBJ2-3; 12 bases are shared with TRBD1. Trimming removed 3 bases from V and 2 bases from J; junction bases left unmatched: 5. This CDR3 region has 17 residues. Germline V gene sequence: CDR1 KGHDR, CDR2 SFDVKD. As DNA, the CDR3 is TGTGCCACCAGTGATCCAGGGACAGGGGGCCCCACAGATACGCAGTATTTT. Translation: CATSDPGTGGPTDTQYF.

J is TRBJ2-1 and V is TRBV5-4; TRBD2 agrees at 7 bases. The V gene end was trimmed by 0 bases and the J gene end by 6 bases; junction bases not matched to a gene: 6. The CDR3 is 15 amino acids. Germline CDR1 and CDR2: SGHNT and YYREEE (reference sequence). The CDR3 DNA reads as TGTGCCAGCAGCTTGGCGAGCGGGGACCCCAATGAGCAGTTCTTC. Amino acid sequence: CASSLASGDPNEQFF.

This chain's CDR3 is CASSVATGQGQGYTF. CDR3 in DNA: TGTGCCAGCAGCGTAGCTACGGGGCAGGGGCAAGGCTACACCTTC. V usage is TRBV9 and J usage is TRBJ1-2; a possible D gene is TRBD1 (6 bases). CDR1 and CDR2 (germline): SGDLS, YYNGEE. The CDR3 consists of 15 residues. Trimming removed 0 bases from V and 8 bases from J, with 17 bases in between.

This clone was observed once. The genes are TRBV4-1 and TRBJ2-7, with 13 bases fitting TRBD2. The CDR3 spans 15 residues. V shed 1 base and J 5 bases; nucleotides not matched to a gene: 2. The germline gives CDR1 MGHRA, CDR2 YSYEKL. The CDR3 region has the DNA TGCGCCAGCAGCCAAGCACTAGCGGGGGGGAACGAGCAGTACTTC. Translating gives CASSQALAGGNEQYF.

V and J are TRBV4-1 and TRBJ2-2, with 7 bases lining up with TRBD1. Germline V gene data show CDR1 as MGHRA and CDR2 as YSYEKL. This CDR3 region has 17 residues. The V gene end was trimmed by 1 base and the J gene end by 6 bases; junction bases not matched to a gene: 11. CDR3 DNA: TGCGCCAGCAGCCAAGCTAAGGGGGCAGGGAGCCCCGGGGAGCTGTTTTTT. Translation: CASSQAKGAGSPGELFF.

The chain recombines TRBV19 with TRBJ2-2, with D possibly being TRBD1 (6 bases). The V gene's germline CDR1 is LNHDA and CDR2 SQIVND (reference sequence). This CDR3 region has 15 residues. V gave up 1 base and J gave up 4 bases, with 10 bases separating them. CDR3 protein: CASSIAGQITGELFF. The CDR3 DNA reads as TGTGCCAGTAGTATAGCTGGACAGATCACCGGGGAGCTGTTTTTT. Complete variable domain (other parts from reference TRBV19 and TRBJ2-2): DGGITQSPKYLFRKEGQNVTLSCEQNLNHDAMYWYRQDPGQGLRLIYYSQIVNDFQKGDIAEGYSVSREKKESFPLTVTSAQKNPTAFYLCASSIAGQITGELFFGEGSRLTVL.

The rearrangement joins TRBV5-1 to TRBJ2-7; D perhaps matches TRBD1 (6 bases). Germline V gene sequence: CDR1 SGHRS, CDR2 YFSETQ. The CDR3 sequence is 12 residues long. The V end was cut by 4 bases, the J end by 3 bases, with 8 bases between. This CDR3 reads CASSQDSYEQYF. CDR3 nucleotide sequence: TGCGCCAGCAGCCAGGACAGCTACGAGCAGTACTTC.

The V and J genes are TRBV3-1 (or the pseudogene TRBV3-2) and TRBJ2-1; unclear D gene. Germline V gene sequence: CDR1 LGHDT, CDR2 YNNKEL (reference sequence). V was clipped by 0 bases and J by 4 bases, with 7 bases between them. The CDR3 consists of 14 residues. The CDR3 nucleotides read TGTGCCAGCAGCCAAGATAGCCGGTACAATGAGCAGTTCTTC. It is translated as CASSQDSRYNEQFF.

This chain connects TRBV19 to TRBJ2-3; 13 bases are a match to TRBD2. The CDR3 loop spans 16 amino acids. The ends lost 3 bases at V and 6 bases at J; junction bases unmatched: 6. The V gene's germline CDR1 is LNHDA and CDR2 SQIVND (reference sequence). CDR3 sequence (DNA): TGTGCCAGTAGTATCTCGGGGACTAGCGGGGAGGATACGCAGTATTTT. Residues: CASSISGTSGEDTQYF. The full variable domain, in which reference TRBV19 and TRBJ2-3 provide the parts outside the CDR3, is DGGITQSPKYLFRKEGQNVTLSCEQNLNHDAMYWYRQDPGQGLRLIYYSQIVNDFQKGDIAEGYSVSREKKESFPLTVTSAQKNPTAFYLCASSISGTSGEDTQYFGPGTRLTVL.

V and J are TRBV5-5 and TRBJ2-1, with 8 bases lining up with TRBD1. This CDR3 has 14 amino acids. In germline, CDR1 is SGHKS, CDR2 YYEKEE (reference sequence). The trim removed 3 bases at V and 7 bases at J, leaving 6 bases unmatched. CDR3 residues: CASSSQGAVNEQFF. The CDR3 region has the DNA TGTGCCAGCAGCTCCCAGGGGGCGGTTAATGAGCAGTTCTTC.

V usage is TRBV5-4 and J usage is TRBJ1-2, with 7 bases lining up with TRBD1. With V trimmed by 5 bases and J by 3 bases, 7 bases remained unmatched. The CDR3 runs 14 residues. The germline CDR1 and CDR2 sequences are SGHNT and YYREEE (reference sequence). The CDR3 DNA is TGTGCCAGCAGTCCCGACAGGGTTGACTATGGCTACACCTTC. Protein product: CASSPDRVDYGYTF.

DNA of the CDR3: TGCGCCAGCAGTGGGAGTTCGAGACCAGATACGCAGTATTTT. This gives the protein CASSGSSRPDTQYF. V gene TRBV10-1 combines with J gene TRBJ2-3; D unresolved. The CDR3 covers 14 residues. Looked up from germline, CDR1 is WNHNN and CDR2 is SYGVQD (reference sequence). V lost 4 bases to trimming and J lost 4 bases, with 12 bases between them.

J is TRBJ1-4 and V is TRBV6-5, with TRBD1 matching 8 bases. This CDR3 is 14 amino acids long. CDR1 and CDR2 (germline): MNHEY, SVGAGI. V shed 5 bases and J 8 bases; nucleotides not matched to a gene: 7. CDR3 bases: TGTGCCAGCAGTCTTTCACAGGGGGGGGAAAAACTGTTTTTT. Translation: CASSLSQGGEKLFF.

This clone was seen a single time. Here the CDR3 DNA reads TGTGCCAGCAGCTTGGCGGGAAGCCTCAGCTCCTACGAGCAGTACTTC. It is translated as CASSLAGSLSSYEQYF. The rearrangement joins TRBV5-4 to TRBJ2-7; D might be TRBD2 (5 bases). Trimming cost V 0 bases and J 0 bases, with 13 bases left between them. The V gene's germline CDR1 is SGHNT and CDR2 YYREEE (reference sequence). This CDR3 is built from 16 residues. Complete variable domain (other parts from reference TRBV5-4 and TRBJ2-7): ETGVTQSPTHLIKTRGQQVTLRCSSQSGHNTVSWYQQALGQGPQFIFQYYREEENGRGNFPPRFSGLQFPNYSSELNVNALELDDSALYLCASSLAGSLSSYEQYFGPGTRLTVT.